Each of the 10 T cell receptor beta chains below was sequenced from the same sample in a study of PD-L1 blockade in urothelial cancer. TCRdb's table, derived via immunoSEQ multiplex PCR, lists solely in-frame clones and lacks some. Of tens of thousands of clones listed, about 80% are singletons. Time point meaning: pretreatment peripheral blood. Sequences were derived from PBMCs, sampled around atezolizumab (anti-PD-L1) treatment. The receptors were sampled from a man aged 50-60 years with urothelial cancer.

V is TRBV2 and J is TRBJ2-7; 7 bases match TRBD2. The J segment lost 3 bases and the V segment lost 3 bases, leaving 11 bases of the junction unmatched. The CDR3 loop spans 16 amino acids. CDR1 is SNHLY and CDR2 is FYNNEI in the germline V gene. As DNA, the CDR3 is TGTGCCAGCAGTGACCTCTTGGGGGAGGGGAGCTACGAGCAGTACTTC. It codes for CASSDLLGEGSYEQYF.

The rearrangement uses TRBV5-1 and TRBJ2-7; no clear D. Germline CDR1 and CDR2: SGHRS and YFSETQ. V shed 2 bases and J shed 4 bases, with 4 bases lying between them. The CDR3 runs to 11 residues. The CDR3, as DNA: TGCGCCAGCAGCTTCCCTTACGAGCAGTACTTC. Its protein is CASSFPYEQYF.

The chain has TRBV15 and TRBJ1-4; 10 bases map to TRBD1. The V segment lost 5 bases and the J segment 8 bases; nucleotides outside the gene matches: 5. Germline loops: CDR1 LNHNV, CDR2 YYDKDF (reference sequence). The CDR3 has 14 residues. The CDR3 loop reads CATSGGTGVEKLFF. Written as DNA, the CDR3 is TGTGCCACCAGCGGTGGGACAGGGGTCGAAAAACTGTTTTTT.

The genes are TRBV25-1 and TRBJ2-2; TRBD1 aligns across 7 bases. Germline trimming cut 5 bases from V and 2 bases from J; bases unmatched to any gene: 5. The CDR3 contains 15 residues. Germline-derived CDR1 and CDR2 are MGHDK and SYGVNS. The CDR3 loop reads CASSQSGGNTGELFF. In nucleotides, the CDR3 is TGTGCCAGCAGTCAATCAGGGGGTAACACCGGGGAGCTGTTTTTT. The variable domain in full, completed from reference TRBV25-1 and TRBJ2-2, reads EADIYQTPRYLVIGTGKKITLECSQTMGHDKMYWYQQDPGMELHLIHYSYGVNSTEKGDLSSESTVSRIRTEHFPLTLESARPSHTSQYLCASSQSGGNTGELFFGEGSRLTVL.

The chain combines TRBV5-1 with TRBJ2-1; 9 positions match TRBD1. Germline CDR1 SGHRS, CDR2 YFSETQ. CDR3 length equals 17 residues. V gave up 5 bases and J gave up 2 bases; unmatched junction bases: 11. The CDR3 is CASSSGTGMTPYNEQFF. Written as DNA, the CDR3 is TGCGCCAGCAGTTCCGGGACAGGGATGACCCCCTACAATGAGCAGTTCTTC.

The rearrangement joins TRBV5-6 to TRBJ1-6; tentative D call: TRBD1 (5 bases). The CDR3 has 15 residues. Per germline, CDR1 SGHDT and CDR2 YYEEEE. V was clipped by 1 base and J by 10 bases, with 15 bases between them. This chain's CDR3 is CASSLKDIRRSPLHF. In DNA, the CDR3 is TGTGCCAGCAGCTTGAAGGACATCAGGAGATCACCCCTCCACTTT. The complete variable domain, with remaining parts taken from reference TRBV5-6 and TRBJ1-6, reads DAGVTQSPTHLIKTRGQQVTLRCSPKSGHDTVSWYQQALGQGPQFIFQYYEEEERQRGNFPDRFSGHQFPNYSSELNVNALLLGDSALYLCASSLKDIRRSPLHFGNGTRLTVT.

The CDR3, as DNA: TGTGCCTGGAGTGTGGGGGGGACTAGCGGGAGGGCCGGAGAGACCCAGTACTTC. Translation gives CAWSVGGTSGRAGETQYF. The chain is built from TRBV30 and TRBJ2-5; 16 bases match TRBD2. Germline CDR1 GTSNPN, CDR2 SVGIG (reference sequence). The CDR3 is made up of 18 amino acids. The V and J ends lost 0 bases and 4 bases, in that order; junction bases with no gene match: 8.

The V gene is TRBV28, the J gene TRBJ2-1, with D uncertain. The CDR3 has 15 amino acids. The V and J ends lost 4 bases and 5 bases respectively, with 15 bases between them. CDR1 and CDR2 from the germline V gene are MDHEN and SYDVKM. In DNA, the CDR3 is TGTGCCAGCAGTTCGCGCAATCCTCGCCACAATGAGCAGTTCTTC. Protein product: CASSSRNPRHNEQFF.

J is TRBJ2-1 and V is TRBV5-4; 16 bases match TRBD2. J lost 5 bases, V lost 4 bases, and 9 bases had no gene match. The CDR3 runs 18 residues. Germline V lookup: CDR1 SGHNT, CDR2 YYREEE (reference sequence). This CDR3 reads CASSPGTSGRGAHNEQFF. In DNA, the CDR3 is TGTGCCAGCAGCCCCGGGACTAGCGGGAGGGGAGCACACAATGAGCAGTTCTTC.

This chain connects TRBV5-4 to TRBJ2-7, with 9 bases lining up with TRBD1. V dropped 4 bases and J dropped 3; count of bases not matched to a gene: 5. The CDR3 length is 14 residues. Germline V gene lookup returns CDR1 SGHNT and CDR2 YYREEE (reference sequence). This CDR3 is CASSGGQGIYEQYF. In nucleotides, the CDR3 is TGTGCCAGCAGCGGTGGACAGGGGATCTACGAGCAGTACTTC.